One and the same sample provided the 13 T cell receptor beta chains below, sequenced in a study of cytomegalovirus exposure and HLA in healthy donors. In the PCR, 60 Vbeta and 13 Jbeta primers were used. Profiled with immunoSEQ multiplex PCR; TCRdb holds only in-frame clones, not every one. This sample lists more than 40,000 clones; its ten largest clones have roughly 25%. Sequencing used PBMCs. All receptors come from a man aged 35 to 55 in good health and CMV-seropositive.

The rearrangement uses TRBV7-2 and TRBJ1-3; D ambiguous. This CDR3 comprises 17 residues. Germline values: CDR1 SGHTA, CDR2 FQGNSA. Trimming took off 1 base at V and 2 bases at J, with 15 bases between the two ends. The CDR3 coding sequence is TGTGCCAGCAGCTTAGGAGGGAAAGGAACGCCTGGAAACACCATATATTTT. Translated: CASSLGGKGTPGNTIYF.

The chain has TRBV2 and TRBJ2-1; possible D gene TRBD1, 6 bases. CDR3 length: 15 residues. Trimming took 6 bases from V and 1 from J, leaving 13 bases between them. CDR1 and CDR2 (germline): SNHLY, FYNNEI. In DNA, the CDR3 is TGTGCCAGCAGCGAGACAGGCAATTCCTACAATGAGCAGTTCTTC. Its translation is CASSETGNSYNEQFF.

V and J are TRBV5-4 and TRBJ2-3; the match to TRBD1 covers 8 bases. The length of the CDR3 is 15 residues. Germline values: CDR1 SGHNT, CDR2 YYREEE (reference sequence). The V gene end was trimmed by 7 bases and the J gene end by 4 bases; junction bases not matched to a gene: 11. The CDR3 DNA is TGTGCCAGCCAGACCGACAGGGGTATCTCAGATACGCAGTATTTT. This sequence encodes CASQTDRGISDTQYF.

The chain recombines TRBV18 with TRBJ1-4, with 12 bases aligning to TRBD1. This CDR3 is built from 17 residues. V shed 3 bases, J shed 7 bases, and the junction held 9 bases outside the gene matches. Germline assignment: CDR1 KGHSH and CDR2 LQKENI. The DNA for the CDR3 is TGTGCCAGCTCACCTCCGGGACAGGGGGCTTATGGTGAAAAACTGTTTTTT. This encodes CASSPPGQGAYGEKLFF.

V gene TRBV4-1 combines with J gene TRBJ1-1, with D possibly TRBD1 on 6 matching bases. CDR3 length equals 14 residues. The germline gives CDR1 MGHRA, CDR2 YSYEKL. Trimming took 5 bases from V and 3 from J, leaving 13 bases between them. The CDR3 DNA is TGCGCCAGCAGCGAACAGGGCGTAGACACTGAAGCTTTCTTT. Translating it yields CASSEQGVDTEAFF.

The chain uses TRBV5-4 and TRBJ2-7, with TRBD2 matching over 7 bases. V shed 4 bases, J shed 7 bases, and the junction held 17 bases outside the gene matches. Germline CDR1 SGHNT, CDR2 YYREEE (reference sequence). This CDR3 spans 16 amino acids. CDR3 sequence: CASSLTGTGYGREQYF. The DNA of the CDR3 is TGTGCCAGCAGCCTAACCGGGACCGGATACGGGAGGGAGCAGTACTTC.

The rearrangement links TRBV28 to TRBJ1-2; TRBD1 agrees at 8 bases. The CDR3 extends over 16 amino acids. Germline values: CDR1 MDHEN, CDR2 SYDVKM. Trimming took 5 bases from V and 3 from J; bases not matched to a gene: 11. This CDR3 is CASSPTVMDRDYGYTF. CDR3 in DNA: TGTGCCAGCAGTCCAACCGTGATGGACAGGGACTATGGCTACACCTTC.

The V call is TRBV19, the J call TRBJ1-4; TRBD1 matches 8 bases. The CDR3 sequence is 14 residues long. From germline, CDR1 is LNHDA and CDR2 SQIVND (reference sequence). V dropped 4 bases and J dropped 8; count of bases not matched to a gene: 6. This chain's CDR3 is CASSRGTGVEKLFF. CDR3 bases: TGTGCCAGTAGTAGAGGGACAGGCGTGGAAAAACTGTTTTTT.

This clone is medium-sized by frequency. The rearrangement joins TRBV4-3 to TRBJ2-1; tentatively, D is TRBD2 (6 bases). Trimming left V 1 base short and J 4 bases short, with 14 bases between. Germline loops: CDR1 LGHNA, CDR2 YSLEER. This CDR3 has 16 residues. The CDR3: CASSQGLVGGYNEQFF. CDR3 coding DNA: TGCGCCAGCAGCCAAGGACTGGTGGGGGGATACAATGAGCAGTTCTTC.

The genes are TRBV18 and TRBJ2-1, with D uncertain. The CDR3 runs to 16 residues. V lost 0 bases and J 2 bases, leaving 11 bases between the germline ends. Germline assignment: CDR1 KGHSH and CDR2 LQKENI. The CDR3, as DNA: TGTGCCAGCTCACCACCGGCAGCGTCTACCTACAATGAGCAGTTCTTC. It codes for CASSPPAASTYNEQFF. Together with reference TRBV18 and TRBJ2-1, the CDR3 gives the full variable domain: NAGVMQNPRHLVRRRGQEARLRCSPMKGHSHVYWYRQLPEEGLKFMVYLQKENIIDESGMPKERFSAEFPKEGPSILRIQQVVRGDSAAYFCASSPPAASTYNEQFFGPGTRLTVL.

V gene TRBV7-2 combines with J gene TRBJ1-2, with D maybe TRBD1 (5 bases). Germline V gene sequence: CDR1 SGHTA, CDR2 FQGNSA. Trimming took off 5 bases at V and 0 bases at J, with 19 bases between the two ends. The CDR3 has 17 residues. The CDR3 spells CASSLDGGAGANYGYTF. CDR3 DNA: TGTGCCAGCAGCCTAGATGGGGGTGCGGGGGCTAACTATGGCTACACCTTC.

The chain's CDR3 is CASSTRDRGTYTEAFF. CDR3 nucleotides: TGTGCCAGTAGTACCCGGGACAGGGGAACTTACACTGAAGCTTTCTTT. The genes are TRBV19 and TRBJ1-1; 10 bases match TRBD1. Germline CDR1 reads LNHDA; CDR2 reads SQIVND (reference sequence). The V gene end was trimmed by 4 bases and the J gene end by 3 bases; junction bases not matched to a gene: 8. The CDR3 contains 16 residues.

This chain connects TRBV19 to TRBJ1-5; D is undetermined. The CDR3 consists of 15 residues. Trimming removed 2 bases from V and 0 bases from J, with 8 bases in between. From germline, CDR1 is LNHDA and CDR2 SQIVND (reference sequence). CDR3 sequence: CASSIFGNSNQPQHF. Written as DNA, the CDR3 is TGTGCCAGTAGTATATTCGGGAATAGCAATCAGCCCCAGCATTTT.